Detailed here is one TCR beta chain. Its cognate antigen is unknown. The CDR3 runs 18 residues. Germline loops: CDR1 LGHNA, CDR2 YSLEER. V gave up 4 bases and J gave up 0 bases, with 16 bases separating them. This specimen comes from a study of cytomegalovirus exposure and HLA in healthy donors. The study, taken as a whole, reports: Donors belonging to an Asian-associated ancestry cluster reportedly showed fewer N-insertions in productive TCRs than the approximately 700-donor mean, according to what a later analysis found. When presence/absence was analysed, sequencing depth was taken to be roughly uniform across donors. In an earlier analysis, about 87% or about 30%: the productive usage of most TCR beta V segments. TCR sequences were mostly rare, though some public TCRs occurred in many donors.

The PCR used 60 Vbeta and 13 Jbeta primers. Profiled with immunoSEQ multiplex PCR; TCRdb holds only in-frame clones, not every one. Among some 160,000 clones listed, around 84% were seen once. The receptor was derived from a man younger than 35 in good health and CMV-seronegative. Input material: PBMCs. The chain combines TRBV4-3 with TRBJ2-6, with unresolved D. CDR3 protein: CASSLSSSLLSGANVLTF. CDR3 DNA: TGCGCCAGCAGCCTATCGTCCAGTCTGCTCTCTGGGGCCAACGTCCTGACTTTC.